These T cell receptor beta chains were read from a single sample in a study of blood T cells in healthy people across ages. TCRdb reprocessed the 5' RACE reads with MiXCR, giving one entry per CDR3 protein. The table lists 600,000 to 850,000 distinct CDR3 sequences, approximately 25% of them singletons. Another study also made use of these data, one on T cells of mothers and their children.

Sequencing input: blood. Receptors were obtained from a boy between 10 and 17 years old in good health. The CDR3 runs from the conserved cysteine through the conserved F or W. D genes are given only for firm matches. Part of the rows lack a size; the others show once, few, many or a class for expanded clones.

D gene: -; V gene: TRBV19; J gene: TRBJ1-1; CDR3 length: 15; clone size: -; CDR3 DNA: TGTGCCAGTAGCATAACCCCCGGGGAGGGCCCTGAAGCTTTCTTT; CDR3 protein: CASSITPGEGPEAFF
D gene: -; V gene: TRBV3-1; J gene: TRBJ2-7; CDR3 length: 18; clone size: -; CDR3 DNA: TGTGCCAGCAGCCAAGATTGGCTCGGCAACCAAAGGGCCTACGAGCAGTACTTC; CDR3 protein: CASSQDWLGNQRAYEQYF
D gene: TRBD1; V gene: TRBV12-3/TRBV12-4; J gene: TRBJ1-2; CDR3 length: 16; clone size: few; CDR3 DNA: TGTGCCAGCAGTCCCTGGGACAGGGGGCTCGGCTATGGCTACACCTTC; CDR3 protein: CASSPWDRGLGYGYTF
D gene: -; V gene: TRBV7-6; J gene: TRBJ2-5; CDR3 length: 16; clone size: few; CDR3 DNA: TGTGCCAGCAGCTTAGACGGGGGGACAGTACAAGAGACCCAGTACTTC; CDR3 protein: CASSLDGGTVQETQYF
D gene: -; V gene: TRBV29-1; J gene: TRBJ2-7; CDR3 length: 13; clone size: -; CDR3 DNA: TGCAGCGTAGCTAGACCCCTCTCCTACGAGCAGTACTTC; CDR3 protein: CSVARPLSYEQYF
D gene: TRBD2; V gene: TRBV5-1; J gene: TRBJ2-7; CDR3 length: 14; clone size: -; CDR3 DNA: TGCGCCAGCAGTCTAGCGGGAGGACTTCGCGAGCAGTACTTC; CDR3 protein: CASSLAGGLREQYF
D gene: TRBD1; V gene: TRBV13; J gene: TRBJ2-7; CDR3 length: 15; clone size: -; CDR3 DNA: TGTGCCAGCAGCTCGGGGACAGAAGGCTCCTACGAGCAGTACTTC; CDR3 protein: CASSSGTEGSYEQYF
D gene: -; V gene: TRBV4-1; J gene: TRBJ2-2; CDR3 length: 17; clone size: few; CDR3 DNA: TGCGCCAGCAGCCAAGCGAGCATAGAGGTATTCACCGGGGAGCTGTTTTTT; CDR3 protein: CASSQASIEVFTGELFF
D gene: TRBD2; V gene: TRBV6-6; J gene: TRBJ2-7; CDR3 length: 12; clone size: few; CDR3 DNA: TGTGCCAGCAGTTACTCGGGAGGGCGGCAGTACTTC; CDR3 protein: CASSYSGGRQYF
D gene: -; V gene: TRBV25-1; J gene: TRBJ2-5; CDR3 length: 12; clone size: few; CDR3 DNA: TGTGCCACAGAACAGGGAGGGGAGACCCAGTACTTC; CDR3 protein: CATEQGGETQYF
D gene: TRBD1; V gene: TRBV20-1; J gene: TRBJ1-1; CDR3 length: 14; clone size: -; CDR3 DNA: TGCAGTGCTAGAGGGCGACAGGGAGGCACTGAAGCTTTCTTT; CDR3 protein: CSARGRQGGTEAFF
D gene: TRBD1; V gene: TRBV29-1; J gene: TRBJ2-1; CDR3 length: 15; clone size: -; CDR3 DNA: TGCAGCGTTGATAACCCGGGACAGGAAAACAGTGAGCAGTTCTTC; CDR3 protein: CSVDNPGQENSEQFF
D gene: -; V gene: TRBV28; J gene: TRBJ2-7; CDR3 length: 11; clone size: few; CDR3 DNA: TGTGCCAGCAGCTCAAACAGGGAGCAGTACTTC; CDR3 protein: CASSSNREQYF
D gene: -; V gene: TRBV7-9; J gene: TRBJ2-1; CDR3 length: 14; clone size: -; CDR3 DNA: TGTGCCAGCAGCTTAGCCAGGGAAAGGAATGAGCAGTTCTTC; CDR3 protein: CASSLARERNEQFF
D gene: -; V gene: TRBV4-3; J gene: TRBJ2-3; CDR3 length: 13; clone size: -; CDR3 DNA: TGCGCCAGCAGCCATGCGGGGACAGATACGCAGTATTTT; CDR3 protein: CASSHAGTDTQYF
D gene: -; V gene: TRBV20-1; J gene: TRBJ2-7; CDR3 length: 11; clone size: -; CDR3 DNA: TGCAGTCCACGGGACTCCCATGAGCAGTACTTC; CDR3 protein: CSPRDSHEQYF
D gene: TRBD2; V gene: TRBV7-8; J gene: TRBJ2-3; CDR3 length: 14; clone size: -; CDR3 DNA: TGTGCCGGACTCGGCGGGGGAGGCACAGATACGCAGTATTTT; CDR3 protein: CAGLGGGGTDTQYF
D gene: -; V gene: TRBV29-1; J gene: TRBJ2-1; CDR3 length: 14; clone size: -; CDR3 DNA: TGCAGCGTTGAAGATTTCAGCTCCTACAATGAGCAGTTCTTC; CDR3 protein: CSVEDFSSYNEQFF
D gene: -; V gene: TRBV5-1; J gene: TRBJ2-3; CDR3 length: 15; clone size: -; CDR3 DNA: TGCGCCAGCAGAAGACAGCGAGCTAGCACAGATACGCAGTATTTT; CDR3 protein: CASRRQRASTDTQYF
D gene: TRBD2; V gene: TRBV2; J gene: TRBJ2-5; CDR3 length: 13; clone size: few; CDR3 DNA: TGTGCCAGCCTACTAGCGGGTATGGAGACCCAGTACTTC; CDR3 protein: CASLLAGMETQYF
D gene: -; V gene: TRBV27; J gene: TRBJ2-5; CDR3 length: 14; clone size: -; CDR3 DNA: TGTGCCAGCAGTTTCCAGGGGAGGGAGGAGACCCAGTACTTC; CDR3 protein: CASSFQGREETQYF
D gene: -; V gene: TRBV7-7; J gene: TRBJ1-1; CDR3 length: 13; clone size: -; CDR3 DNA: TGTGCTAGCAGCTTAGAGTTGGGGACCGAAGCTTTCTTT; CDR3 protein: CASSLELGTEAFF
D gene: -; V gene: TRBV7-2; J gene: TRBJ2-1; CDR3 length: 12; clone size: -; CDR3 DNA: TGTGCCAGCAGCCGGACCAACAATGAGCAGTTCTTC; CDR3 protein: CASSRTNNEQFF